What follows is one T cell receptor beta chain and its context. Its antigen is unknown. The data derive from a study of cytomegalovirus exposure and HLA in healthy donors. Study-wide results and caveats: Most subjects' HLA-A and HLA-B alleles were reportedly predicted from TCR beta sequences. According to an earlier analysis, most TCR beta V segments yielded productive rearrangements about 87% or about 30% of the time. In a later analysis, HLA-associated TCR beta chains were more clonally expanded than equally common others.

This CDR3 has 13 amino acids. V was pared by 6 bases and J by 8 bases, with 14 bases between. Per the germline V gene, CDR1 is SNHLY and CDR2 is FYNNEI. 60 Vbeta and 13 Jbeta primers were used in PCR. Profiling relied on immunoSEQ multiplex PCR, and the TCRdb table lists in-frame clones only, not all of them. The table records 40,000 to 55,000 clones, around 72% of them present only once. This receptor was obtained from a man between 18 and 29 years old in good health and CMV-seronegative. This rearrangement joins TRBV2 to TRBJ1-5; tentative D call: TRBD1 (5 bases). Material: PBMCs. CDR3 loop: CASSTGGVKPQHF. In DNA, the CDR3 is TGTGCCAGCAGCACCGGGGGGGTGAAGCCCCAGCATTTT.